The rows below give T cell receptor beta chains drawn from one sample of a study of T cell changes during pregnancy in multiple sclerosis. Some clones are missing from TCRdb's copy, which holds only in-frame ones; the method was immunoSEQ multiplex PCR. The sample lists more than 90,000 clones, more than 85% occurring once. This material consisted of peripheral blood, taken in the second trimester of pregnancy. All receptors derive from a female donor with multiple sclerosis, enrolled in a pregnancy study. CDR3s include the opening cysteine and the closing phenylalanine or tryptophan. Each record gives: V gene, CDR3 protein.

>TRBV5-4
CASSRGPATNEKLFF
>TRBV6-5
CASSYSLAGAHEQFF
>TRBV30
CAWSRDNIDEKLFF
>TRBV29-1
CSVVRGDTEAFF
>TRBV19
CASRSQGESTEAFF
>TRBV27
CASSLFFGSEAFF
>TRBV6-6
CASSYSTGAPHYEQYF
>TRBV10-3
CAITHSGMVGNEQFF
>TRBV9
CASSVEDYYTDTQYF
>TRBV9
CASSGRDRTYNEQFF
>TRBV5-1
CASSLDGSGYEQYF
>TRBV30
CAWSLPQGQWGPQHF
>TRBV10-3
CAISDFRDRGPKSYEQYF
>TRBV19
CATPGHRWANTEAFF
>TRBV2
CATSIFYNEQFF
>TRBV25-1
CASSEVGTGEQFF
>TRBV7-8
CASSSTVTSGGSYEQYF
>TRBV19
CASSPGTSGRAYQETQYF
>TRBV6-5
CASSYEWNTEAFF